This entry features one T cell receptor (beta chain) sequence. This specimen comes from a study of PD-L1 blockade in urothelial cancer. The data were produced by immunoSEQ multiplex PCR, yet TCRdb's version contains in-frame clones alone and is incomplete. The sample has some 29,000 clones, approximately 87% seen once; the top ten hold roughly 3%. The V gene end was trimmed by 5 bases and the J gene end by 3 bases; junction bases not matched to a gene: 9. The germline V gene has CDR1 SGHAT and CDR2 FQNNGV. The CDR3 loop spans 15 amino acids. V gene TRBV11-2 combines with J gene TRBJ2-5, with 7 bases aligning to TRBD1. The sequence was obtained from a man in his fifties or sixties with urothelial cancer. The sample consisted of PBMCs, taken around atezolizumab (anti-PD-L1) treatment. CDR3 DNA: TGTGCCAGCAGCCCGCCGACAGGGTTCGAAGAGACCCAGTACTTC. It translates to CASSPPTGFEETQYF. Full variable domain (remainder filled in from reference TRBV11-2 and TRBJ2-5): EAGVAQSPRYKIIEKRQSVAFWCNPISGHATLYWYQQILGQGPKLLIQFQNNGVVDDSQLPKDRFSAERLKGVDSTLKIQPAKLEDSAVYLCASSPPTGFEETQYFGPGTRLLVL.